This section outlines one T cell receptor beta chain sequence together with its context. This sample is drawn from a study of blood T cell repertoires in COVID-19. V was trimmed by 3 bases and J by 5 bases, leaving 10 bases between them. Germline assignment: CDR1 LNHDA and CDR2 SQIVND (reference sequence). CDR3 size: 13 residues. Sequencing was performed with immunoSEQ multiplex PCR; in TCRdb, only in-frame clones are kept and a portion is missing. The sample holds around 150,000 clones, approximately 90% seen once. The material sequenced was peripheral blood. The chain links TRBV19 to TRBJ1-1; D is possibly TRBD1 (5 bases). This TCR came from a woman between 55 and 75 years old with active or convalescent COVID-19. The CDR3 DNA reads TGTGCCAGTAGTATGGCAGGGTCGACTGAAGCTTTCTTT. It codes for CASSMAGSTEAFF.